This entry lists 23 T cell receptor beta chains sequenced from one sample in a study of regulatory T cells in long-lasting Graves disease. CDR3-region Arm-PCR and iRepertoire HTBI primers produced the TCR beta libraries. TCRdb re-derived calls from the multiplex PCR reads in MiXCR, one entry per CDR3 protein. Seen here are 350,000 to 500,000 distinct CDR3 sequences, around 20% observed once, and the top ten hold approximately 14%. Time point in this sample: persistent/refractory GD, antithyroid drugs over 5 years with positive TRAb. From PBMCs, RNA was extracted and then used to make the TCR library. The sequencing here drew on peripheral blood mononuclear cells (PBMCs), taken when the disease was refractory, from a patient treated with antithyroid drugs. The origin of the receptors is a female donor with Graves disease.

This clonotype was counted many times. V and J are TRBV28 and TRBJ2-7; 11 bases fit TRBD2. After removal of 3 bases from V and 4 bases from J, the junction contained 8 bases not matched to a gene. The CDR3 contains 16 residues. CDR1 and CDR2 (germline): MDHEN, SYDVKM. The CDR3 sequence: CASSLVQASGRYEQYF. The DNA for the CDR3 is TGTGCCAGCAGTTTGGTTCAGGCTAGCGGGAGGTACGAGCAGTACTTC.

The J gene is TRBJ2-7, the V gene TRBV5-5; D not resolved. Germline CDR1 and CDR2: SGHKS and YYEKEE (reference sequence). The CDR3 runs 15 residues. With 4 bases removed from V and 5 bases from J, the gap between germline ends came to 19 bases. CDR3 DNA: TGTGCCAGCAGCCCATCCGGGCCTCACCCTGACGAGCAGTACTTC. Translated, it gives CASSPSGPHPDEQYF.

The table lists this clonotype with a few counts. This chain links TRBV4-1 with TRBJ2-7; maybe TRBD1 (6 bases). From germline, CDR1 is MGHRA and CDR2 YSYEKL. The CDR3 totals 16 residues. Trimming removed 0 bases from V and 6 bases from J, with 18 bases in between. As DNA, the CDR3 is TGCGCCAGCAGCCAAGAACCGGTACAGGGACGCCCCGAGCAGTACTTC. The encoded protein is CASSQEPVQGRPEQYF.

V and J are TRBV19 and TRBJ2-7; tentative D call: TRBD2 (6 bases). V was trimmed by 4 bases and J by 3 bases, leaving 22 bases between them. CDR1 and CDR2 (germline): LNHDA, SQIVND (reference sequence). The CDR3 is 17 residues long. The CDR3 region is CASSKTEGAGSFYEQYF. The CDR3 bases are TGTGCCAGTAGTAAGACAGAGGGCGCGGGATCTTTCTACGAGCAGTACTTC.

The rearrangement uses TRBV7-8 and TRBJ1-2; possible D gene TRBD1, 5 bases. Per germline, CDR1 SGHVS and CDR2 FQNEAQ. The V end was cut by 1 base, the J end by 4 bases, with 10 bases between. The CDR3 consists of 14 residues. The CDR3 region is CASSLEGPRYGYTF. The DNA for the CDR3 is TGTGCCAGCAGCTTAGAGGGGCCCCGCTATGGCTACACCTTC.

This clonotype was found many times. The V gene is TRBV3-1, the J gene TRBJ1-5, with 9 positions matching TRBD1. The CDR3 has 15 residues. The V segment lost 0 bases and the J segment 7 bases; nucleotides outside the gene matches: 4. Germline assignment: CDR1 LGHDT and CDR2 YNNKEL (reference sequence). The chain's CDR3 is CASSQDGTGKQPQHF. The CDR3 DNA sequence: TGTGCCAGCAGCCAAGACGGGACAGGGAAACAGCCCCAGCATTTT.

This clonotype was observed many times. The rearrangement uses TRBV12-5 and TRBJ1-1, with D hard to call. This CDR3 comprises 20 residues. V was pared by 3 bases and J by 0 bases, with 26 bases between. Germline CDR1 reads LGHNT; CDR2 reads FRNRAP. In DNA, the CDR3 is TGTGCTAGTGGTTTTTATGGGGAGGGTCCGATGCCCCAATTGAACACTGAAGCTTTCTTT. Translation: CASGFYGEGPMPQLNTEAFF.

A word on this clonotype: Just one base apart from a much larger clone, this may be a read error. The chain is built from TRBV11-2 and TRBJ2-2; TRBD2 matches at 7 bases. Looked up from germline, CDR1 is SGHAT and CDR2 is FQNNGV. J lost 6 bases, V lost 2 bases, and 12 bases had no gene match. The CDR3 totals 17 residues. The CDR3 here is CASSLLGTGGLAGELFF. Written as DNA, the CDR3 is TGTGCCAGCAGCTTACTCGGGACGGGAGGTTTGGCCGGGGAGCTGTTTTTT.

In this sample, this clonotype turned up many times. The chain employs TRBV7-2 and TRBJ2-5; 9 bases are a match to TRBD1. This CDR3 spans 14 amino acids. V shed 4 bases, J shed 6 bases, and the junction held 6 bases outside the gene matches. Germline-derived CDR1 and CDR2 are SGHTA and FQGNSA. The CDR3 loop is CASSSDRGRQTQYF. DNA of the CDR3: TGTGCCAGCAGCTCGGACAGGGGAAGGCAGACCCAGTACTTC.

This clonotype was detected a few times. This chain connects TRBV12-3 or TRBV12-4 to TRBJ1-1; possible D gene TRBD1, 5 bases. V dropped 6 bases and J dropped 7 bases, with 15 bases sitting between them. The CDR3 extends over 13 amino acids. CDR3 in amino acids: CASSITGTLEAFF. For the CDR3, the DNA is TGTGCCAGCAGCATAACCGGGACCCTTGAAGCTTTCTTT.

CDR3 bases: TGTGCCAGCAGCTCCCGACAGGAGATCCAAGAGACCCAGTACTTC. Residues: CASSSRQEIQETQYF. The V call is TRBV7-9, the J call TRBJ2-5; D is possibly TRBD1 (6 bases). There are 15 residues in the CDR3. Trimming pared 4 bases from V and 1 base from J, leaving 13 bases between. The germline CDR1 and CDR2 sequences are SEHNR and FQNEAQ (reference sequence).

There are a few counts of this clonotype. This rearrangement joins TRBV18 to TRBJ2-2, with D possibly being TRBD2 (6 bases). Germline V gene data show CDR1 as KGHSH and CDR2 as LQKENI. Deletions cut 1 base from V and 1 base from J, with 10 bases between. The CDR3 is made up of 16 amino acids. The CDR3 DNA follows: TGTGCCAGCTCACCACAGGAGGGAAGGAACACCGGGGAGCTGTTTTTT. Translation: CASSPQEGRNTGELFF.

Ten or more counts support this clonotype. This chain uses TRBV30 with TRBJ1-1; D gene unclear. Germline assignment: CDR1 GTSNPN and CDR2 SVGIG (reference sequence). Between the trimmed V and J ends, which lost 4 bases and 1 base, there was a span of 10 bases. The CDR3 consists of 13 residues. The CDR3 DNA reads as TGTGCCTGGAAGGAATCGGGGAACACTGAAGCTTTCTTT. Its protein is CAWKESGNTEAFF.

The CDR3 sequence: CASSEDRVEGTEAFF. CDR3 sequence (DNA): TGCGCCAGCAGTGAGGACAGGGTGGAAGGGACTGAAGCTTTCTTT. V is TRBV10-2 and J is TRBJ1-1; TRBD1 agrees at 7 bases. The CDR3 is 15 amino acids. Germline CDR1 WSHSY, CDR2 SAAADI. V was clipped by 2 bases and J by 5 bases; unmatched bases: 8.

This clonotype was detected ten times or more. The chain has TRBV6-1 and TRBJ2-7; D gene ambiguous. Germline-derived CDR1 and CDR2 are MNHNS and SASEGT. CDR3 length: 14 amino acids. The V gene lost 5 bases and the J gene lost 2 bases, with 13 bases spanning the gap. The CDR3 region has the DNA TGTGCCAGCAGTAGGTCCCCCCAGGCCTACGAGCAGTACTTC. It codes for CASSRSPQAYEQYF.

In this sample, this clonotype turned up a few times. CDR3 region: CASSQVGGSETQYF. In DNA form, the CDR3 reads TGCGCCAGCAGCCAAGTTGGGGGATCAGAGACCCAGTACTTC. The V call is TRBV4-1, the J call TRBJ2-5, with D perhaps matching TRBD1 or TRBD2 (5 bases each). The V end lost 1 base, the J end lost 4 bases, and 10 bases lay between the germline ends. This CDR3 is 14 amino acids long. CDR1 MGHRA and CDR2 YSYEKL come from the germline V gene.

Only a few counts were recorded for this clonotype. The V and J genes are TRBV5-6 and TRBJ2-3, with 10 bases identical to TRBD2. The CDR3 loop spans 16 amino acids. Losses at the gene ends were 1 base for V and 3 bases for J; bases not matched to a gene: 5. Germline V gene lookup returns CDR1 SGHDT and CDR2 YYEEEE. The CDR3 spells CASSLFALAGTDTQYF. DNA for the CDR3: TGTGCCAGCAGCTTGTTCGCACTAGCGGGAACAGATACGCAGTATTTT.

At least ten counts were recorded for this clonotype. The rearrangement joins TRBV28 to TRBJ1-1, with D maybe TRBD1 (5 bases). The V gene lost 6 bases and the J gene lost 1 base, with 12 bases spanning the gap. Germline V lookup: CDR1 MDHEN, CDR2 SYDVKM. This CDR3 comprises 14 residues. This chain's CDR3 is CASRSGTSNTEAFF. The CDR3 DNA sequence: TGTGCCAGCAGATCCGGGACCTCGAACACTGAAGCTTTCTTT.

CDR3 residues: CASSQDATDRSYEQYF. CDR3 coding DNA: TGTGCCAGCAGCCAAGACGCGACAGACAGATCCTACGAGCAGTACTTC. V gene TRBV4-2 combines with J gene TRBJ2-7; TRBD1 might be the D (5 bases). The germline V gene has CDR1 LGHNA and CDR2 YNFKEQ. Trimming stripped 0 bases from V and 1 base from J, with 13 bases between. This CDR3 has 16 residues.

With regard to this clonotype: A much larger clone lies a single base off, so this may be a read error. Because the CDR3 is missing its conserved closing phenylalanine or tryptophan, this is likely a read error. This rearrangement joins TRBV24-1 to TRBJ1-2, with TRBD1 identical over 11 bases. This CDR3 is built from 13 residues. The V gene end was trimmed by 7 bases and the J gene end by 8 bases; junction bases not matched to a gene: 5. In germline, CDR1 is KGHDR, CDR2 SFDVKD. The CDR3 region has the DNA TGTGCCACCAGGGAGGACAGGGGGCAAGGCTACACCCTC. Its protein product is CATREDRGQGYTL.

This clonotype was seen more than once but under ten times. The DNA of the CDR3 is TGTGCCAGCAGCCAAGATCGGCTAGCGGGAGAGACCCAGTACTTC. It codes for CASSQDRLAGETQYF. The chain recombines TRBV14 with TRBJ2-5, with 8 bases identical to TRBD2. Trimming took 0 bases from V and 4 from J; bases not matched to a gene: 4. The germline V gene has CDR1 SGHDN and CDR2 FVKESK. The CDR3 spans 15 residues.

This clonotype was observed many times. For the CDR3, the DNA is TGTGCCAGCAGCCCCACAGGGACGGAGCTTTTGAACACTGAAGCTTTCTTT. Protein product: CASSPTGTELLNTEAFF. This chain links TRBV6-1 with TRBJ1-1; D is perhaps TRBD1 (6 bases). With 6 bases removed from V and 0 bases from J, the gap between germline ends came to 20 bases. The CDR3 length is 17 residues. CDR1 MNHNS and CDR2 SASEGT come from the germline V gene.

This clonotype was detected ten times or more. The chain couples TRBV2 to TRBJ2-2; no clear D gene. CDR3 length: 14 residues. The V gene's germline CDR1 is SNHLY and CDR2 FYNNEI. Trimming pared 9 bases from V and 0 bases from J, leaving 11 bases between. CDR3 residues: CARRKTANTGELFF. DNA for the CDR3: TGTGCCAGGAGGAAGACGGCGAACACCGGGGAGCTGTTTTTT. The whole variable domain, remainder taken from reference TRBV2 and TRBJ2-2, is EPEVTQTPSHQVTQMGQEVILRCVPISNHLYFYWYRQILGQKVEFLVSFYNNEISEKSEIFDDQFSVERPDGSNFTLKIRSTKLEDSAMYFCARRKTANTGELFFGEGSRLTVL.